The text below deals with one TCR beta chain. Its specificity is not known. Relative to the germline gene, one junction end is altered; a read error may explain this. Unsorted bulk tissue, about 20-32 mg of it, served as the source for co-extraction of RNA and DNA. This sample was taken from a study of tumor-infiltrating lymphocytes in primary liver carcinoma. A primer in the constant region served to generate TCR beta cDNA from 450 to 600 ng of total RNA. Three rounds of nested multiplex PCR with slightly modified ARM-PCR produced TCR beta libraries. PCR rounds one and two used TRBV1-TRBV30 forward primers with a C-beta reverse primer for 10 cycles each. MiXCR was run by TCRdb on the multiplex PCR reads, yielding one entry per CDR3 protein. The sample carries 100,000 to 150,000 distinct CDR3 sequences, 64% recorded once. There are 14 residues in the CDR3. Germline lookup yields CDR1 SGHAT and CDR2 FQNNGV.

The study's findings and limits: Researchers found tumor-adjacent and tumor-blood pairs overlapped less than tumor region pairs. Tumor top-250-clone fractions significantly exceeded those of blood (p = 0.039).

The chain uses TRBV11-2 and TRBJ2-5, with D maybe TRBD1 (5 bases). This TCR was sampled from a woman in her fifties or sixties with primary liver carcinoma and hepatitis B virus infection. The sample taken for sequencing was liver tumor tissue from sampling region 3. Indicated subset: tumor region T3, left-lateral pole. The CDR3 DNA follows: TGTGCCAGCAGCCGATGGGGCGTCTTGGAGACCAAGTACTTC. Its protein product is CASSRWGVLETKYF.